This T cell receptor (beta chain) appears in the sequencing data of a study of blood T cell repertoires in COVID-19. CDR3 length equals 13 residues. The V and J ends lost 3 bases and 4 bases, in that order; junction bases with no gene match: 6. Germline loops: CDR1 DFQATT, CDR2 SNEGSKA (reference sequence). Assay: immunoSEQ multiplex PCR; the TCRdb copy retains only in-frame clones and omits some. The profile shows 70,000 to 80,000 clones, 75% to 90% of them singletons. This sequence joins TRBV20-1 and TRBJ2-7, with 7 bases that match TRBD2. This receptor was identified in a woman older than 75 with active or convalescent COVID-19. Sequencing used peripheral blood. The chain's CDR3 is CSASSGFSYEQYF. As DNA, the CDR3 is TGCAGTGCTAGTAGCGGGTTTTCTTACGAGCAGTACTTC.